The clone carrying this T cell receptor (beta chain) was seen a few times. The antigen is not known. TCRdb reprocessed the RT-PCR reads with MiXCR, giving one entry per CDR3 protein. The sample lists about 500,000 distinct CDR3 sequences, 16% occurring once. The CDR3 is made up of 19 amino acids. Per germline, CDR1 DFQATT and CDR2 SNEGSKA (reference sequence). V was pared by 0 bases and J by 0 bases, with 8 bases of the junction left unmatched. This entry comes from a study of response to subunit inactivated influenza vaccine. Findings and limits, study-wide: Only a handful of new T cells, the authors suggested, are recruited with each seasonal influenza vaccination.

The clonotype originates from a man aged 50 to 69 who received an inactivated influenza vaccine. This sequence joins TRBV20-1 and TRBJ2-1; the match to TRBD2 covers 13 bases. The sequenced sample was CD4+ T cells sorted from PBMCs, obtained less than 25 months after vaccination. CDR3 DNA: TGCAGTGCTAGAGATCGTACTAGCGGGAGGGCCAGCTCCTACAATGAGCAGTTCTTC. Encoded protein: CSARDRTSGRASSYNEQFF.